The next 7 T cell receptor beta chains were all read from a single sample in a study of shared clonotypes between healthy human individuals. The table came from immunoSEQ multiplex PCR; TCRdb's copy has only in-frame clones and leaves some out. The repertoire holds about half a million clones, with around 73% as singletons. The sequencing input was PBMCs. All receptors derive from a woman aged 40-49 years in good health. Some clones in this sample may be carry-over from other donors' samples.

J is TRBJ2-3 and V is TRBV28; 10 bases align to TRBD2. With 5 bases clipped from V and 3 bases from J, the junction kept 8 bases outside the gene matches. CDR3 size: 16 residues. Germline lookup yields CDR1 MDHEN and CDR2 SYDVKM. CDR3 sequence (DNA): TGTGCCAGCAGTCCCCCTAGCGGGAGAGTAACAGATACGCAGTATTTT. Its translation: CASSPPSGRVTDTQYF.

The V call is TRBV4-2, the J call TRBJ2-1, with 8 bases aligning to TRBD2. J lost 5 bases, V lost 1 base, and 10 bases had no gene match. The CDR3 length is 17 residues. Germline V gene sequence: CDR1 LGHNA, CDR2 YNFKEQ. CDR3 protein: CASSQASGSVVDNEQFF. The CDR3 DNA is TGTGCCAGCAGCCAAGCAAGCGGGAGCGTGGTGGACAATGAGCAGTTCTTC.

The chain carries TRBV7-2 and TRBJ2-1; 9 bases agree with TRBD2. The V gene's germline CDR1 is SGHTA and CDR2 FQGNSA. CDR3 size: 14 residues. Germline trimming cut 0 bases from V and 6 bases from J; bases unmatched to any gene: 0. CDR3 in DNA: TGTGCCAGCAGCTTAGCACTAGCGGGCAATGAGCAGTTCTTC. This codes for CASSLALAGNEQFF.

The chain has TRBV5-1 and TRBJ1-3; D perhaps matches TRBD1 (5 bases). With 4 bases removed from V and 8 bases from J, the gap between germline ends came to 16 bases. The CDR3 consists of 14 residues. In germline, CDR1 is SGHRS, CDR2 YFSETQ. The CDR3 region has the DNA TGCGCCAGCAGCGGGGGTAGCGGCAAGGACACCATATATTTT. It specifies CASSGGSGKDTIYF.

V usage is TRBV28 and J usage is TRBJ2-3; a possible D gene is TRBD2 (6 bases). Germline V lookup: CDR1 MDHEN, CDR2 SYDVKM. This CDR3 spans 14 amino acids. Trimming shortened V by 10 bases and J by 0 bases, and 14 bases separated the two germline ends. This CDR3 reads CATLSGPSTDTQYF. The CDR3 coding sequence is TGTGCCACGCTTAGCGGACCTAGCACAGATACGCAGTATTTT.

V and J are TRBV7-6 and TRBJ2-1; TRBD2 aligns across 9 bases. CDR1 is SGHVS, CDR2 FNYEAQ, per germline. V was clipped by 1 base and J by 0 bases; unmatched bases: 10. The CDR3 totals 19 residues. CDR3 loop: CASSLVVGLATASYNEQFF. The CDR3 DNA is TGTGCCAGCAGCTTAGTCGTGGGACTAGCCACCGCCTCCTACAATGAGCAGTTCTTC.

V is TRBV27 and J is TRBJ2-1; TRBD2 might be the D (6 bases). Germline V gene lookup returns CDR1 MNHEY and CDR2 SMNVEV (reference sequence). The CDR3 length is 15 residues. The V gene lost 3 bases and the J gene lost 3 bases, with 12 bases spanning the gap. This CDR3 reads CASSLSGGVYNEQFF. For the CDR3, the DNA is TGTGCCAGCAGTTTGTCCGGAGGGGTCTACAATGAGCAGTTCTTC.